A selection of T cell receptor beta chains follows, all from one sample in a study of blood T cells in healthy people across ages. TCRdb passed the 5' RACE reads through MiXCR, listing each CDR3 protein once. The data show about 1.6 million distinct CDR3 sequences, about 31% seen once. Sequencing was carried out using blood. The source of these receptors is a woman aged 25 to 45 in good health. The CDR3 runs from the conserved cysteine through the conserved F or W.

CDR3 protein: CASSQEGSGRANNEQFF
J gene: TRBJ2-1
V gene: TRBV4-1

CDR3 protein: CASRINPDGSTEAFF
J gene: TRBJ1-1
V gene: TRBV3-1

CDR3 protein: CASSQGQVYIDEQYF
J gene: TRBJ2-7
V gene: TRBV3-1

CDR3 protein: CAMGLAENQETQYF
J gene: TRBJ2-5
V gene: TRBV2

CDR3 protein: CATSTWGGGDTQYF
J gene: TRBJ2-3
V gene: TRBV15

CDR3 protein: CASSSGLAGGGANVLTF
J gene: TRBJ2-6
V gene: TRBV6-1

CDR3 protein: CASCSGTQSYNEQFF
J gene: TRBJ2-1
V gene: TRBV7-9

CDR3 protein: CASRAPARLNQPQHF
J gene: TRBJ1-5
V gene: TRBV6-1

CDR3 protein: CSASIQGFSSGANVLTF
J gene: TRBJ2-6
V gene: TRBV20-1

CDR3 protein: CASSLWDWTSGSSRELFF
J gene: TRBJ2-2
V gene: TRBV7-9

CDR3 protein: CSARDFTRKDQPQHF
J gene: TRBJ1-5
V gene: TRBV20-1

CDR3 protein: CASSLVGAVEQYF
J gene: -
V gene: TRBV7-9

CDR3 protein: CASSRGKSGSISYNEQFF
J gene: TRBJ2-1
V gene: TRBV6-1

CDR3 protein: CASQKGRDREGYEQYF
J gene: TRBJ2-7
V gene: TRBV27

CDR3 protein: CASSPYGDMYYEQYF
J gene: TRBJ2-5
V gene: TRBV9

CDR3 protein: CASSAGTGGKYNEQFF
J gene: TRBJ2-1
V gene: TRBV12-3/TRBV12-4

CDR3 protein: CASTLDREAQPQHF
J gene: TRBJ1-5
V gene: TRBV2

CDR3 protein: CASSYGDTQYF
J gene: TRBJ2-3
V gene: TRBV6-6

CDR3 protein: CASSFSQGGETQYF
J gene: TRBJ2-5
V gene: TRBV7-9

CDR3 protein: CASSPSPTTDTQYF
J gene: TRBJ2-3
V gene: TRBV4-1

CDR3 protein: CSASFIYQETQYF
J gene: TRBJ2-5
V gene: TRBV20-1

CDR3 protein: CASSPGGLAGGPYEQYF
J gene: TRBJ2-7
V gene: TRBV4-1

CDR3 protein: CASSTGQGAADTQYF
J gene: TRBJ2-3
V gene: TRBV5-1

CDR3 protein: CASSLPSAISSYNEQFF
J gene: TRBJ2-1
V gene: TRBV12-3/TRBV12-4

CDR3 protein: CASSSGLAGERDTQYF
J gene: TRBJ2-3
V gene: TRBV21-1

CDR3 protein: CASSPPAGEQFF
J gene: TRBJ2-1
V gene: TRBV18

CDR3 protein: CASSQDRGFNEQFF
J gene: TRBJ2-1
V gene: TRBV4-1

CDR3 protein: CGTSGRPLAEQFF
J gene: TRBJ2-1
V gene: TRBV20-1

CDR3 protein: CASSGRDRLNTEAFF
J gene: TRBJ1-1
V gene: TRBV6-1

CDR3 protein: CASSPYVHNEQFF
J gene: TRBJ2-1
V gene: TRBV3-1

CDR3 protein: CASSLVGTGQQETQYF
J gene: TRBJ2-5
V gene: TRBV11-1

CDR3 protein: CASSKVEDRGIHEQYF
J gene: -
V gene: TRBV21-1

CDR3 protein: CASSSPEGGYTF
J gene: TRBJ1-2
V gene: TRBV28

CDR3 protein: CASSQDIGEANTEAFF
J gene: TRBJ1-1
V gene: TRBV4-1

CDR3 protein: CASSDDRASTEAFF
J gene: TRBJ1-1
V gene: TRBV2

CDR3 protein: CSVSGGPRFPQETQYF
J gene: TRBJ2-5
V gene: TRBV29-1

CDR3 protein: CSALGSARRVNQPQHF
J gene: TRBJ1-5
V gene: TRBV20-1

CDR3 protein: CASSLMGGRETQYF
J gene: TRBJ2-5
V gene: TRBV27

CDR3 protein: CASSPRQGRVYGYTF
J gene: TRBJ1-2
V gene: TRBV9

CDR3 protein: CASSEYNVDGELFF
J gene: TRBJ2-2
V gene: TRBV25-1

CDR3 protein: CSASPGNYNQPQHF
J gene: TRBJ1-5
V gene: TRBV20-1

CDR3 protein: CASSHPGQGSMEAFF
J gene: TRBJ1-1
V gene: TRBV4-1

CDR3 protein: CASSLAAKGGEKLFF
J gene: TRBJ1-4
V gene: TRBV5-1

CDR3 protein: CASSRVAQETQYF
J gene: TRBJ2-5
V gene: TRBV6-1

CDR3 protein: CASSLDRLAAYNEQFF
J gene: TRBJ2-1
V gene: TRBV27

CDR3 protein: CSANSHARDYNEQFF
J gene: TRBJ2-1
V gene: TRBV20-1

CDR3 protein: CASSLGEKYTDTQYF
J gene: TRBJ2-3
V gene: TRBV4-2

CDR3 protein: CSAPPGANYGYTF
J gene: TRBJ1-2
V gene: TRBV20-1

CDR3 protein: CASSLERTGAGEQYF
J gene: TRBJ2-7
V gene: TRBV7-2

CDR3 protein: CASSLRSQGDTEAFF
J gene: TRBJ1-1
V gene: TRBV7-2